The clone carrying this T cell receptor beta chain came up a few times. This entry comes from a study of blood T cell repertoires in COVID-19. About the research overall: PBMCs, B-cell-depleted T cells, or T cells provided the cDNA or gDNA that made up the material.

V lost 0 bases, J lost 7 bases, and 12 bases lay in between. The CDR3 is 14 residues long. Germline CDR1 and CDR2: LNHNV and YYDKDF (reference sequence). The data were produced by immunoSEQ multiplex PCR, yet TCRdb's version contains in-frame clones alone and is incomplete. There are roughly 250,000 clones in the sample; 80% to 90% occur only once, and 2% to 3% lies in the top ten. This sequence originates from a woman aged 18-30 years who had recovered from COVID-19. Sequenced input: PBMCs or T cells enriched from blood (not recorded which). The chain couples TRBV15 to TRBJ1-2; weak D call: TRBD1 (6 bases). This chain's CDR3 is CATSRDLGAGGYTF. CDR3 DNA sequence: TGTGCCACCAGCAGAGATCTGGGGGCAGGTGGCTACACCTTC.